A selection of T cell receptor beta chains follows, all from one sample in a study of blood T cells in healthy people across ages. One entry per CDR3 protein, called by TCRdb with MiXCR from the 5' RACE reads. This table has a few hundred thousand distinct CDR3 sequences, 25% to 30% appearing once. The sequenced sample was blood. These receptors all stem from a woman aged 70-85 years in good health. CDR3s include the opening cysteine and the closing phenylalanine or tryptophan. The D gene is left open where the match is weak. Part of the rows lack a size; the others show once, few, many or a class for expanded clones.

V: TRBV5-1
size: -
D: TRBD1
J: TRBJ1-1
CDR3: CASSLPRGQAFF
DNA: TGCGCCAGTAGCTTACCCAGGGGGCAGGCTTTCTTT

V: TRBV20-1
size: -
D: -
J: TRBJ1-4
CDR3: CSAAVGNQREKLFF
DNA: TGCAGTGCTGCCGTTGGGAATCAGAGGGAAAAACTGTTTTTT

V: TRBV4-3
size: -
D: TRBD2
J: TRBJ2-1
CDR3: CASSQDPRGWGGPPNERFF
DNA: TGCGCCAGCAGCCAAGATCCCCGAGGATGGGGGGGTCCCCCCAATGAGCGGTTCTTC

V: TRBV7-2
size: few
D: TRBD2
J: TRBJ2-7
CDR3: CASSRSGGASVEQYF
DNA: TGTGCCAGCAGCCGTAGCGGGGGGGCATCAGTCGAGCAGTACTTC

V: TRBV7-2
size: -
D: TRBD2
J: TRBJ2-5
CDR3: CASSTEGLAGGSQETQYF
DNA: TGTGCCAGCAGCACCGAGGGACTAGCGGGGGGCTCCCAAGAGACCCAGTACTTC

V: TRBV5-1
size: -
D: -
J: TRBJ2-7
CDR3: CASSLAGQLTYEQYF
DNA: TGCGCCAGCAGCTTGGCAGGACAGCTAACCTACGAGCAGTACTTC

V: TRBV20-1
size: -
D: TRBD2
J: TRBJ2-1
CDR3: CSATLLAGATYNEQFF
DNA: TGCAGTGCTACCCTATTAGCGGGGGCTACCTACAATGAGCAGTTCTTC

V: TRBV5-1
size: -
D: -
J: TRBJ1-4
CDR3: CASSPQDSSDEKLFF
DNA: TGCGCCAGCAGCCCACAGGACAGTTCGGATGAAAAACTGTTTTTT

V: TRBV5-1
size: -
D: -
J: TRBJ2-2
CDR3: CASKGRTNTGELFF
DNA: TGCGCCAGTAAGGGCAGGACGAACACCGGGGAGCTGTTTTTT

V: TRBV11-1
size: few
D: TRBD1
J: TRBJ1-2
CDR3: CASSTMDRPPYGYTF
DNA: TGTGCCAGCAGCACCATGGACAGGCCACCCTATGGTTACACCTTC

V: TRBV20-1
size: -
D: TRBD1
J: TRBJ1-4
CDR3: CSARTGVIEKLFF
DNA: TGCAGTGCTAGAACAGGGGTCATAGAAAAACTGTTTTTT

V: TRBV15
size: many
D: -
J: TRBJ2-3
CDR3: CATSRDPGRGSDTQYF
DNA: TGTGCCACCAGCAGAGACCCAGGCAGGGGTAGCGATACGCAGTATTTT

V: TRBV18
size: -
D: -
J: TRBJ2-3
CDR3: CASSLSMGTNLNTQYF
DNA: TGTGCCAGCTCACTCTCGATGGGGACAAACCTGAATACGCAGTATTTT

V: TRBV7-8
size: -
D: TRBD2
J: TRBJ2-3
CDR3: CASSYIAGERTDTQYF
DNA: TGTGCCAGCAGCTATATAGCGGGGGAGCGCACAGATACGCAGTATTTT

V: TRBV19
size: -
D: -
J: TRBJ1-1
CDR3: CASSIYRNTEAFF
DNA: TGTGCCAGTAGTATCTACAGGAACACTGAAGCTTTCTTT

V: TRBV3-1
size: few
D: -
J: TRBJ2-7
CDR3: CASSHMGRSYEQYF
DNA: TGTGCCAGCAGCCATATGGGTCGCTCCTACGAGCAGTACTTC

V: TRBV20-1
size: -
D: TRBD2
J: TRBJ2-3
CDR3: CSASSGTSGGAVDTQYF
DNA: TGCAGTGCTAGTTCCGGGACTAGCGGGGGGGCCGTAGATACGCAGTATTTT

V: TRBV20-1
size: few
D: TRBD2
J: TRBJ2-3
CDR3: CSANSGGGTDTQYF
DNA: TGCAGTGCTAACAGCGGCGGGGGAACAGATACGCAGTATTTT

V: TRBV12-5
size: -
D: -
J: TRBJ2-4
CDR3: CASGLRENIQYF
DNA: TGTGCTAGTGGTTTGCGGGAAAACATTCAGTACTTC

V: TRBV6-2/TRBV6-3
size: -
D: TRBD2
J: TRBJ2-5
CDR3: CASSLILAGGSETQYF
DNA: TGTGCCAGCAGTTTAATACTAGCGGGGGGTTCAGAGACCCAGTACTTC

V: TRBV12-3/TRBV12-4
size: -
D: -
J: TRBJ2-2
CDR3: CASSLEPNTGELFF
DNA: TGTGCCAGCAGTTTAGAGCCGAACACCGGGGAGCTGTTTTTT

V: TRBV6-5
size: -
D: -
J: TRBJ1-2
CDR3: CASSQIYGYTF
DNA: TGTGCCAGCAGCCAGATCTATGGCTACACCTTC

V: TRBV4-3
size: -
D: -
J: TRBJ2-5
CDR3: CASSPGPFKFETQYF
DNA: TGCGCCAGCAGCCCGGGACCATTTAAGTTTGAGACCCAGTACTTC

V: TRBV5-1
size: few
D: TRBD2
J: TRBJ2-5
CDR3: CASSRGTSSGGQETQYF
DNA: TGCGCCAGCAGCCGGGGAACCTCTAGCGGGGGCCAAGAGACCCAGTACTTC

V: TRBV7-2
size: once
D: -
J: TRBJ2-7
CDR3: CASSPLGASEQYF
DNA: TGTGCCAGCAGCCCTCTTGGGGCGAGCGAGCAGTACTTC

V: TRBV29-1
size: -
D: TRBD1
J: TRBJ2-5
CDR3: CSVGTVLSLVQETQYF
DNA: TGCAGCGTCGGGACAGTCTTATCCCTTGTCCAAGAGACCCAGTACTTC

V: TRBV4-1
size: -
D: -
J: TRBJ2-3
CDR3: CASSQDLYYNTDTQYF
DNA: TGCGCCAGCAGCCAAGATCTGTACTATAACACAGATACGCAGTATTTT

V: TRBV29-1
size: few
D: TRBD1
J: TRBJ2-5
CDR3: CSVSRTGGQETQYF
DNA: TGCAGCGTCTCCCGGACAGGGGGGCAAGAGACCCAGTACTTC

V: TRBV5-6
size: few
D: -
J: TRBJ1-1
CDR3: CASSLGVRDTEAFF
DNA: TGTGCCAGCAGCTTAGGGGTGCGGGACACTGAAGCTTTCTTT

V: TRBV4-2
size: -
D: -
J: TRBJ1-1
CDR3: CASSQARESAFF
DNA: TGTGCCAGCAGCCAAGCGAGGGAATCAGCTTTCTTT

V: TRBV5-1
size: many
D: TRBD1
J: TRBJ2-5
CDR3: CASSLGTGETQYF
DNA: TGTGCCAGCAGCTTAGGGACAGGAGAGACCCAGTACTTC

V: TRBV6-5
size: -
D: -
J: TRBJ2-7
CDR3: CASSYSILPSSEQYF
DNA: TGTGCCAGCAGTTACTCGATACTCCCCTCGTCCGAGCAGTACTTC

V: TRBV6-1
size: -
D: -
J: TRBJ1-2
CDR3: CASSEVVGYGYTF
DNA: TGTGCCAGCAGTGAAGTGGTGGGCTATGGCTACACCTTC